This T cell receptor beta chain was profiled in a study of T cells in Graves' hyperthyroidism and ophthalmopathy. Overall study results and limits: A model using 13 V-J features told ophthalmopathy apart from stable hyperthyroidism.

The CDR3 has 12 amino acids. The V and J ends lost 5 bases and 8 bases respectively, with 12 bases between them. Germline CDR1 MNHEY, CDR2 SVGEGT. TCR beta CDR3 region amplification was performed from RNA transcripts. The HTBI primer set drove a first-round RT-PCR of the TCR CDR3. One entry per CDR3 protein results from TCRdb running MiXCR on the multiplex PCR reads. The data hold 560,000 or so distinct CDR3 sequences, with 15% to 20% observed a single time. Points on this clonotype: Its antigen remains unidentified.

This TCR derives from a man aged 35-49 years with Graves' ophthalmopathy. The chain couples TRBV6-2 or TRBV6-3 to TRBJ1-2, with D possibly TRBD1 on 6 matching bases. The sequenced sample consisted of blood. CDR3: CASSRGPGGYTF. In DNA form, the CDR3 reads TGTGCCAGCAGTCGGGGGCCCGGCGGCTACACCTTC.